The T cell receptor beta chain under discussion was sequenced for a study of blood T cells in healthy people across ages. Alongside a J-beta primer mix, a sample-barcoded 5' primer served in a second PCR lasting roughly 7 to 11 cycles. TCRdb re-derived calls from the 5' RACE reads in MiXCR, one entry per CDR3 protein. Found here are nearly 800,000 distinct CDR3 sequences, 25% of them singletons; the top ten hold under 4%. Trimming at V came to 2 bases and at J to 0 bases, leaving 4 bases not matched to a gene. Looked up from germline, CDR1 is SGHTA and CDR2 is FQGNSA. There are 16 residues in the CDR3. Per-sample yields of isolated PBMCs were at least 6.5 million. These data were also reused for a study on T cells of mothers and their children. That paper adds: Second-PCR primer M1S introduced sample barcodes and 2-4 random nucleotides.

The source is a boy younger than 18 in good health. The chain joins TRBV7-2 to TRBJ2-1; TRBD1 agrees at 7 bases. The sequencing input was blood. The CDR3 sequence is CASSLSGTASYNEQFF. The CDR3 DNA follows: TGTGCCAGCAGCTTATCCGGGACAGCCTCCTACAATGAGCAGTTCTTC.